The source of this T cell receptor (beta chain) is a study of radiotherapy plus CTLA-4 blockade in lung cancer. Across the whole study: Objective responses were seen in around a sixth of patients, disease control in more than 30%.

Remarks on this clone: Its antigen is undetermined.

The method was immunoSEQ multiplex PCR; TCRdb's version includes in-frame clones alone and lacks a portion of them. The sample contains 95,000 to 150,000 clones, 85% to 90% of which appear only once. General study findings and limits: Response, reportedly, was best predicted by interferon-beta along with early blood T cell clone dynamics. After radiotherapy and ipilimumab, tumor-derived clones expanded in peripheral blood.

The CDR3 has 16 amino acids. From germline, CDR1 is LNHDA and CDR2 SQIVND (reference sequence). The V and J ends lost 5 bases and 2 bases, in that order; junction bases with no gene match: 8. This specimen was peripheral blood, taken from a patient treated with radiotherapy plus ipilimumab. This chain uses TRBV19 with TRBJ1-5, with 8 bases fitting TRBD1. The receptor was derived from a human donor with non-small cell lung cancer that progressed on radiotherapy plus ipilimumab. The CDR3 reads CASSPVTGGGNQPQHF. DNA of the CDR3: TGTGCCAGTAGTCCTGTCACAGGGGGTGGCAATCAGCCCCAGCATTTT.